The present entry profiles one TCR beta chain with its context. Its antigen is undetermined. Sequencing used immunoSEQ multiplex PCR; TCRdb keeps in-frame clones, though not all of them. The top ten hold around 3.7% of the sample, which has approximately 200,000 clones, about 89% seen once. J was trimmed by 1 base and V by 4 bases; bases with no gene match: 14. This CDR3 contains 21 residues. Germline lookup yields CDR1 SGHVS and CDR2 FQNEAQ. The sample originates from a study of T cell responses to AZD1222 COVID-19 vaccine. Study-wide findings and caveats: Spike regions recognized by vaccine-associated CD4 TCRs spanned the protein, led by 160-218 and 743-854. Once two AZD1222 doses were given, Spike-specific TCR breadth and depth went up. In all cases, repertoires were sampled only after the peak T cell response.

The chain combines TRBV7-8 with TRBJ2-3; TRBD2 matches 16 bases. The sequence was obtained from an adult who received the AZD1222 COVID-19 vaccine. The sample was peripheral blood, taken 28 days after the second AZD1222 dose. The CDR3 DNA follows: TGTGCCAGCAGCTCCCCAGGGACTAGCGGGAGGGCCCAGACCCGCACAGATACGCAGTATTTT. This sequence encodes CASSSPGTSGRAQTRTDTQYF.